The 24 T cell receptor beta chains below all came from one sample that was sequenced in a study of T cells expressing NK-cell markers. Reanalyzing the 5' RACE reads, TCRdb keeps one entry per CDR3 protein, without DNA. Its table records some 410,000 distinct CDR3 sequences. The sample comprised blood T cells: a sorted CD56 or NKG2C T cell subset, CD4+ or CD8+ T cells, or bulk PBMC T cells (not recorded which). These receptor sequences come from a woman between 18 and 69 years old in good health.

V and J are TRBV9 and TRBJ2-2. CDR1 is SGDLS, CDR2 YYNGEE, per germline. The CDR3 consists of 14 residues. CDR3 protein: CASSVEGNTGELFF.

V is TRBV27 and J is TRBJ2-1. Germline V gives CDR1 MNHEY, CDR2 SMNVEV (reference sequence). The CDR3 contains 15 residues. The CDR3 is CASSLYQSPYNEQFF.

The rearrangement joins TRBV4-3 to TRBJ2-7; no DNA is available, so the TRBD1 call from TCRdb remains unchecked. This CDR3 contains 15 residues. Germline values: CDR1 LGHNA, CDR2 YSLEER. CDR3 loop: CASSQEQGVWYEQYF.

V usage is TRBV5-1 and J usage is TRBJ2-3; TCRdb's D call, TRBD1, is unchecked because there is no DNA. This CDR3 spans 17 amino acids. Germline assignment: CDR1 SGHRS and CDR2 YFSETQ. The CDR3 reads CASSRWSGPEGADTQYF.

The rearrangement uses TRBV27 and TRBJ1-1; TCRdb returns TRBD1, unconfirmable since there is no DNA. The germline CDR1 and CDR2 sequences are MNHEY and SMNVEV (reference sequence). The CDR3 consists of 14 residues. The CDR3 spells CASRRGDRVGEAFF.

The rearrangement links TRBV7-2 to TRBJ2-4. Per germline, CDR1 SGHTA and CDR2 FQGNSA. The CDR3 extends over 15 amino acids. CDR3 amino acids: CASSLDSSLKNIQYF.

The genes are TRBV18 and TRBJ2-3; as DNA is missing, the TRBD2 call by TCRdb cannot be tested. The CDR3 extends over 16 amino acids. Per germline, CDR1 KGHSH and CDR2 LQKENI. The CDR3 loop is CASSPRLAGDGDTQYF.

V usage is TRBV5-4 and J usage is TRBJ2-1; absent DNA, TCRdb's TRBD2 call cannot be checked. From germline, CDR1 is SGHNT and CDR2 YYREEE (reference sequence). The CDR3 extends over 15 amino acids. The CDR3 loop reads CASNSGLAGNNEQFF.

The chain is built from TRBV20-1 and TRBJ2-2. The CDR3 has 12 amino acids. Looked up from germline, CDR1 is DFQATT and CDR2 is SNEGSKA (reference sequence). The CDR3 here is CSASLTTGELFF.

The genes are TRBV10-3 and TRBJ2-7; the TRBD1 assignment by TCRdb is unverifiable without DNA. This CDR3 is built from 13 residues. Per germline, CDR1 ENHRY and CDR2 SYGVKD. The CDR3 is CAIRPGQGFEQYF.

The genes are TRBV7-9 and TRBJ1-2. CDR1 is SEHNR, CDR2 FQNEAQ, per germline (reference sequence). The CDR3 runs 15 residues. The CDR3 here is CASSPVGDPRRGYTF.

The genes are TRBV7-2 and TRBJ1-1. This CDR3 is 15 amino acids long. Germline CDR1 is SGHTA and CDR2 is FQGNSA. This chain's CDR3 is CASSLGRTMNTEAFF.

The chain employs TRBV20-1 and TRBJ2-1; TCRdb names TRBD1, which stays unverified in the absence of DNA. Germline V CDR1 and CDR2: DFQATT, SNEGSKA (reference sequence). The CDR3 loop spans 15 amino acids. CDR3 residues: CSAKPGQGSYNEQFF.

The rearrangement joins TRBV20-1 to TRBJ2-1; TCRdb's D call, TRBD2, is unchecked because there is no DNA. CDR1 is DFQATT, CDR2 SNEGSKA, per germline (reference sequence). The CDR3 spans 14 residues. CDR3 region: CSAEGPSSYNEQFF.

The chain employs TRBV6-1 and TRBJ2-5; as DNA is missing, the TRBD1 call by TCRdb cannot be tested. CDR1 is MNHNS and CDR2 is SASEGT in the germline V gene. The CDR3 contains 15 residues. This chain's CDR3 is CASTSAWAGEETQYF.

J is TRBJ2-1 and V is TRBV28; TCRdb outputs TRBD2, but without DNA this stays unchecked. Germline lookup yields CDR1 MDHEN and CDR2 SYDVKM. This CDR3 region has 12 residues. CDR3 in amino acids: CASNLLGNEQFF.

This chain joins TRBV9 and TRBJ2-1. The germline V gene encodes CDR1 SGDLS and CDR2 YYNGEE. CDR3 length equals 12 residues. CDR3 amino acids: CASSPHDNEQFF.

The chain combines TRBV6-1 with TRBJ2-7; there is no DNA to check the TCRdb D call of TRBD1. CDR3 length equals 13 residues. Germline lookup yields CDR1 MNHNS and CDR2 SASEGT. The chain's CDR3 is CASSIGTGNEQYF.

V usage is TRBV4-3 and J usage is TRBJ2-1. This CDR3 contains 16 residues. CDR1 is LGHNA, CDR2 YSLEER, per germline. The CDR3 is CASSQDRLSSYNEQFF.

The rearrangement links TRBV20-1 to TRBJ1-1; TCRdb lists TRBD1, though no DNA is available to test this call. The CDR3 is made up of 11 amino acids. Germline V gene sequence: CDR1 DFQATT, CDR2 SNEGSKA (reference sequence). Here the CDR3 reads CSARGGLWAFF.

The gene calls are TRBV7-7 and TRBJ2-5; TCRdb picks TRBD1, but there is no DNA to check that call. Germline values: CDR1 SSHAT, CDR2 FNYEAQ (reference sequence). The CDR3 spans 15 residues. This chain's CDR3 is CASSSRQGRGETQYF.

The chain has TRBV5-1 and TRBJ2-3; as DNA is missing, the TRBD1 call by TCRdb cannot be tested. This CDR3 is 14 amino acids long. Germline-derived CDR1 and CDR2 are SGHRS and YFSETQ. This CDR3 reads CASSIAGGEDTQYF.

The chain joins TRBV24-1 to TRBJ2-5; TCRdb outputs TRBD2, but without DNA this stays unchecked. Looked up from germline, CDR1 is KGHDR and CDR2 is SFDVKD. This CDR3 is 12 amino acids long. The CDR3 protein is CATSGERKTQYF.

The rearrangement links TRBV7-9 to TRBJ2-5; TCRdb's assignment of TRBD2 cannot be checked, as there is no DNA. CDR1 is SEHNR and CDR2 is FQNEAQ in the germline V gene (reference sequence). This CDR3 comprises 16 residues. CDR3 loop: CASSPGTSDYQETQYF.